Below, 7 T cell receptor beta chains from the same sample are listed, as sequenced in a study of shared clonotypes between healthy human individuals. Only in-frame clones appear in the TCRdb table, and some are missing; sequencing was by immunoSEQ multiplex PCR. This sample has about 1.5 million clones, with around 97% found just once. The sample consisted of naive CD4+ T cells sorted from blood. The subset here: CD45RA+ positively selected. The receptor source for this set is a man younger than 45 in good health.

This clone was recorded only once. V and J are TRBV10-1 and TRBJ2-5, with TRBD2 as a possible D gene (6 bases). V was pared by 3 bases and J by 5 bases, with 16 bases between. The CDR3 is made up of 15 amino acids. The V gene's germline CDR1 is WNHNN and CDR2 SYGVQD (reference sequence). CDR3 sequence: CASSDIRGGMETQYF. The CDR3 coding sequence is TGCGCCAGCAGTGACATTAGAGGAGGGATGGAGACCCAGTACTTC.

CDR3 sequence reads: CASSQVVPDRGSTYEQYF. The CDR3 DNA reads TGCGCCAGCAGCCAAGTCGTTCCCGACAGGGGGTCTACCTACGAGCAGTACTTC. The chain employs TRBV4-3 and TRBJ2-7; 9 nucleotides line up with TRBD1. CDR3 length: 18 amino acids. CDR1 is LGHNA, CDR2 YSLEER, per germline. With V trimmed by 1 base and J by 2 bases, 12 bases remained unmatched.

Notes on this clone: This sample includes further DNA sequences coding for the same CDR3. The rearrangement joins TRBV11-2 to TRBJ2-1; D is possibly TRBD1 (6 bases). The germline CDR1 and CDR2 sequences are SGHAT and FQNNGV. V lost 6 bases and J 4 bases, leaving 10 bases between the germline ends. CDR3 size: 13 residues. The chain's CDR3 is CASSPDSYNEQFF. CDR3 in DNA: TGTGCCAGCAGTCCGGACAGTTACAATGAGCAGTTCTTC.

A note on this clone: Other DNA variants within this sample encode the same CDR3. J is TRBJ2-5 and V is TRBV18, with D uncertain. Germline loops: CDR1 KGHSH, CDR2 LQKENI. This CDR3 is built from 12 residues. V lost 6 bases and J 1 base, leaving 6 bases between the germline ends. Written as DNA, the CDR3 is TGTGCCAGCTCCCCTATCCAAGAGACCCAGTACTTC. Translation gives CASSPIQETQYF.

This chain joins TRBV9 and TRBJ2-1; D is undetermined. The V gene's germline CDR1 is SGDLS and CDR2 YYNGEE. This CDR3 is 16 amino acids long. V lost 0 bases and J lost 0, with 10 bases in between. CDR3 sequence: CASSVESGFSYNEQFF. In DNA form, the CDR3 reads TGTGCCAGCAGCGTAGAGTCGGGCTTCTCCTACAATGAGCAGTTCTTC.

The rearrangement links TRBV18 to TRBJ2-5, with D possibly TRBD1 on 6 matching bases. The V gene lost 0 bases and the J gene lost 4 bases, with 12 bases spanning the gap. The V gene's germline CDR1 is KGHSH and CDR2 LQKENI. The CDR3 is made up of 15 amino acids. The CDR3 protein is CASSPPGQSRETQYF. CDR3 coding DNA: TGTGCCAGCTCACCACCCGGACAGTCACGAGAGACCCAGTACTTC.

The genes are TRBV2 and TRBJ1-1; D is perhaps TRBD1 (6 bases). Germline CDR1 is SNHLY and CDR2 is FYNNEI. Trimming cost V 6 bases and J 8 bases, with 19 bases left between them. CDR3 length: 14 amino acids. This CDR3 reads CASRVQGGYGEAFF. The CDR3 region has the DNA TGTGCCAGCAGAGTACAGGGTGGCTATGGGGAAGCTTTCTTT.